These 15 T cell receptor beta chains were all obtained from the same sample, sequenced in a study of CD8+ T cells in alopecia areata. The sample's treatment: oral pan-JAK inhibitor, 5-10 mg twice daily. cDNA reverse transcribed from extracted RNA served as the sequencing template. Using immunoSEQ multiplex PCR, the repertoire was profiled, and TCRdb retains in-frame clones only, with some absent. The sample has about 120,000 clones, 61% seen once. Sequenced material: CD4+ T cells sorted from blood, taken at week 4, from a patient treated with tofacitinib. The receptor source for this set is a human donor with alopecia areata.

The rearrangement joins TRBV27 to TRBJ2-7; D ambiguous. The V and J ends lost 3 bases and 3 bases respectively, with 12 bases between them. Germline loops: CDR1 MNHEY, CDR2 SMNVEV (reference sequence). This CDR3 has 14 amino acids. CDR3 nucleotide sequence: TGTGCCAGCAGTTTCCGCCCTGACGTCTACGAGCAGTACTTC. It specifies CASSFRPDVYEQYF.

J is TRBJ1-1 and V is TRBV4-2, with D unclear. CDR1 LGHNA and CDR2 YNFKEQ come from the germline V gene. The CDR3 length is 13 residues. V shed 2 bases and J shed 8 bases, with 12 bases lying between them. This CDR3 reads CASSQKQVPEAFF. The CDR3 DNA follows: TGTGCCAGCAGCCAAAAGCAGGTACCCGAAGCTTTCTTT.

The chain has TRBV2 and TRBJ2-7, with 7 nucleotides matching TRBD1. Trimming took 5 bases from V and 3 from J; bases not matched to a gene: 7. Germline CDR1 reads SNHLY; CDR2 reads FYNNEI. The CDR3 runs to 14 residues. The DNA for the CDR3 is TGTGCCAGCAGTCCCCAGACAGGGAGCTACGAGCAGTACTTC. This gives the protein CASSPQTGSYEQYF.

Only a few counts were recorded for this clone. The chain uses TRBV30 and TRBJ1-3; D uncertain. Germline-derived CDR1 and CDR2 are GTSNPN and SVGIG (reference sequence). The CDR3 has 13 residues. Trimming took 3 bases from V and 0 from J, leaving 6 bases between them. The chain's CDR3 is CAWSSVSGNTIYF. The CDR3 DNA reads as TGTGCCTGGAGCTCTGTCTCTGGAAACACCATATATTTT.

V and J are TRBV5-1 and TRBJ2-7, with D maybe TRBD2 (6 bases). V was trimmed by 1 base and J by 6 bases, leaving 11 bases between them. This CDR3 has 13 amino acids. Germline-derived CDR1 and CDR2 are SGHRS and YFSETQ. This CDR3 is CASSLNGGSEQYF. The DNA for the CDR3 is TGCGCCAGCAGCTTGAACGGAGGGTCCGAGCAGTACTTC.

This clone was detected a few times. The V call is TRBV5-1, the J call TRBJ2-3; 9 bases fit TRBD1. The V gene end was trimmed by 7 bases and the J gene end by 5 bases; junction bases not matched to a gene: 5. CDR1 is SGHRS and CDR2 is YFSETQ in the germline V gene. This CDR3 contains 13 residues. The DNA for the CDR3 is TGCGCCAGCTGGACAGGGGATGGAGATACGCAGTATTTT. This encodes CASWTGDGDTQYF.

This chain connects TRBV10-3 to TRBJ2-3; 8 nucleotides line up with TRBD2. V lost 7 bases, J lost 5 bases, and 8 bases stayed unmatched. CDR1 is ENHRY and CDR2 is SYGVKD in the germline V gene. The CDR3 length is 14 residues. The CDR3 DNA follows: TGTGCCATCAATACAGCGGGAGTGGAAGATACGCAGTATTTT. This encodes CAINTAGVEDTQYF.

The V call is TRBV29-1, the J call TRBJ2-7; the match to TRBD2 covers 8 bases. Trimming at V came to 4 bases and at J to 3 bases, leaving 5 bases not matched to a gene. Looked up from germline, CDR1 is SQVTM and CDR2 is ANQGSEA. This CDR3 region has 13 residues. CDR3 in DNA: TGCAGCGTTGTGACTAGCGCCAACTACGAGCAGTACTTC. Encoded protein: CSVVTSANYEQYF.

The chain links TRBV7-9 to TRBJ2-3, with no clear D. The CDR3 spans 11 residues. The germline V and J ends were trimmed by 6 bases and 3 bases, with 4 bases remaining between them. Germline-derived CDR1 and CDR2 are SEHNR and FQNEAQ (reference sequence). The CDR3 nucleotides are TGTGCCAGCAGTGTAACAGATACGCAGTATTTT. It codes for CASSVTDTQYF.

With respect to this clone: Mismatch with germline at one junction end may stem from a read error. The chain is built from TRBV10-3 and TRBJ2-5; D unclear. The length of the CDR3 is 12 residues. The germline CDR1 and CDR2 sequences are ENHRY and SYGVKD. CDR3 bases: TGTGCCATCAGTGAGTCAGGCCAGCCGCACAACTTC. Translated: CAISESGQPHNF.

The V call is TRBV29-1, the J call TRBJ2-1, with TRBD1 as a possible D gene (6 bases). CDR3 length equals 12 residues. Germline CDR1 reads SQVTM; CDR2 reads ANQGSEA. Trimming left V 6 bases short and J 9 bases short, with 15 bases between. CDR3 sequence reads: CSVSKQGSEQFF. The CDR3 DNA is TGCAGCGTCTCAAAACAGGGTTCTGAGCAGTTCTTC.

This clone has just a few counts. CDR3 DNA: TGCAGCGTTGGAGGTCGGACCGCCGGGTGGACTGAAGCTTTCTTT. This codes for CSVGGRTAGWTEAFF. The rearrangement joins TRBV29-1 to TRBJ1-1; no clear D gene. This CDR3 contains 15 residues. Per the germline V gene, CDR1 is SQVTM and CDR2 is ANQGSEA. V was clipped by 4 bases and J by 5 bases, with 20 bases between them.

This clone occurred many times. This chain joins TRBV7-9 and TRBJ1-2, with D perhaps matching TRBD1 (6 bases). Germline CDR1 and CDR2: SEHNR and FQNEAQ (reference sequence). Trimming took 4 bases from V and 7 from J, leaving 13 bases between them. The CDR3 length is 13 residues. CDR3 sequence: CASSSAGGGGYTF. CDR3 nucleotides: TGTGCCAGCAGCTCCGCCGGGGGCGGTGGCTACACCTTC.

The chain recombines TRBV5-1 with TRBJ2-3; D call uncertain. The V end was cut by 0 bases, the J end by 0 bases, with 5 bases between. The CDR3 spans 14 residues. The V gene's germline CDR1 is SGHRS and CDR2 YFSETQ. CDR3 sequence: CASSLVVSTDTQYF. CDR3 nucleotide sequence: TGCGCCAGCAGCTTGGTTGTTAGCACAGATACGCAGTATTTT.

The genes are TRBV15 and TRBJ2-3; D is ambiguous. The CDR3 is 14 amino acids. The germline V gene encodes CDR1 LNHNV and CDR2 YYDKDF (reference sequence). V lost 1 base to trimming and J lost 6 bases, with 11 bases between them. Here the CDR3 DNA reads TGTGCCACCAGCAGAGTGAGCTCGCACGATACGCAGTATTTT. It yields the protein CATSRVSSHDTQYF.